Sequencing of this T cell receptor (beta chain) was carried out in a study of blood T cell repertoires in COVID-19. This CDR3 has 12 residues. Trimming shortened V by 5 bases and J by 4 bases, and 10 bases separated the two germline ends. Looked up from germline, CDR1 is SGHRS and CDR2 is YFSETQ. Measured with immunoSEQ multiplex PCR; TCRdb has only the in-frame clones, and not every one. Of about 180,000 clones in the sample, around 83% were seen once. The sequencing input was peripheral blood. The sequence was obtained from a human donor in a cohort sampled during active COVID-19. This rearrangement joins TRBV5-1 to TRBJ2-7, with a possible D match to TRBD1 (6 bases). CDR3 sequence: CASSSDRYEQYF. CDR3 DNA sequence: TGCGCCAGCAGTTCGGACAGATACGAGCAGTACTTC.